The next 31 T cell receptor beta chains were all read from a single sample in a study of tissue T cells after allogeneic stem cell transplantation. Sequenced by immunoSEQ multiplex PCR; TCRdb stores in-frame clones only, minus some. Of roughly 42,000 clones listed, around nine tenths are singletons. This sample comprised blood, obtained before transplantation. The receptors originated from a woman aged 35 to 70 who later had graft-versus-host disease after an allogeneic stem cell transplant.

This clone has a handful of counts. The chain recombines TRBV5-4 with TRBJ2-7; 9 bases line up with TRBD2. The germline CDR1 and CDR2 sequences are SGHNT and YYREEE (reference sequence). The CDR3 is 15 amino acids. With V trimmed by 0 bases and J by 6 bases, 7 bases remained unmatched. As DNA, the CDR3 is TGTGCCAGCAGCTTGGCCGAGCGGGAGGCCGGCGAGCAGTACTTC. As protein: CASSLAEREAGEQYF.

This clone was picked up a small number of times. The rearrangement links TRBV30 to TRBJ1-5; D gene ambiguous. The V end lost 5 bases, the J end lost 6 bases, and 14 bases lay between the germline ends. Germline-derived CDR1 and CDR2 are GTSNPN and SVGIG (reference sequence). The CDR3 sequence is 13 residues long. The CDR3 coding sequence is TGTGCCTGGGGACTGGGAGGGATTCAGCCCCAGCATTTT. Its protein is CAWGLGGIQPQHF. The full variable domain, with the rest looked up from reference TRBV30 and TRBJ1-5, is SQTIHQWPATLVQPVGSPLSLECTVEGTSNPNLYWYRQAAGRGLQLLFYSVGIGQISSEVPQNLSASRPQDRQFILSSKKLLLSDSGFYLCAWGLGGIQPQHFGDGTRLSIL.

The V gene is TRBV18, the J gene TRBJ2-7; D is unresolved. Germline V gene data show CDR1 as KGHSH and CDR2 as LQKENI. The CDR3 loop spans 13 amino acids. V was pared by 2 bases and J by 4 bases, with 9 bases between. The CDR3 region is CASSPTDGYEQYF. The CDR3 DNA sequence: TGTGCCAGCTCACCAACCGACGGTTACGAGCAGTACTTC. The variable domain in full, with the rest retrieved from reference TRBV18 and TRBJ2-7, is NAGVMQNPRHLVRRRGQEARLRCSPMKGHSHVYWYRQLPEEGLKFMVYLQKENIIDESGMPKERFSAEFPKEGPSILRIQQVVRGDSAAYFCASSPTDGYEQYFGPGTRLTVT.

The chain is built from TRBV5-1 and TRBJ2-7; D gene ambiguous. This CDR3 has 16 amino acids. The germline V gene has CDR1 SGHRS and CDR2 YFSETQ. V was shortened by 2 bases and J by 1 base, with 16 bases between the two germline ends. CDR3 in amino acids: CASSLGVGTVSYEQYF. In DNA form, the CDR3 reads TGCGCCAGCAGCTTAGGCGTGGGCACGGTGTCCTACGAGCAGTACTTC.

V usage is TRBV29-1 and J usage is TRBJ2-3; D is uncertain. The V end was cut by 6 bases, the J end by 5 bases, with 12 bases between. CDR3 length: 12 amino acids. CDR1 SQVTM and CDR2 ANQGSEA come from the germline V gene. The CDR3 protein is CSVLEMRDTQYF. Written as DNA, the CDR3 is TGCAGCGTCCTTGAAATGAGAGATACGCAGTATTTT.

This clone was counted once. The chain recombines TRBV27 with TRBJ2-7; D is ambiguous. This CDR3 is built from 13 residues. Trimming removed 6 bases from V and 2 bases from J, with 11 bases in between. Per germline, CDR1 MNHEY and CDR2 SMNVEV (reference sequence). CDR3 nucleotides: TGTGCCAGCAGCCCCGGCCGCACCTACGAGCAGTACTTC. Amino acids: CASSPGRTYEQYF.

DNA of the CDR3: TGCGCCAGCAGCCGGGGACAGGGGAATTCACCCCTCCACTTT. The encoded protein is CASSRGQGNSPLHF. The chain is built from TRBV4-1 and TRBJ1-6; TRBD1 matches 10 bases. The CDR3 runs 14 residues. Germline trimming cut 4 bases from V and 7 bases from J; bases unmatched to any gene: 1. CDR1 is MGHRA and CDR2 is YSYEKL in the germline V gene.

V usage is TRBV6-5 and J usage is TRBJ1-1; TRBD1 is a possible D gene (6 bases). Trimming took off 0 bases at V and 8 bases at J, with 16 bases between the two ends. Per the germline V gene, CDR1 is MNHEY and CDR2 is SVGAGI. The CDR3 runs 15 residues. CDR3 nucleotide sequence: TGTGCCAGCAGTTACTCCGGGGGACACCACAGCGAAGCTTTCTTT. It specifies CASSYSGGHHSEAFF.

The chain is built from TRBV14 and TRBJ2-7; D is unclear. The germline V gene has CDR1 SGHDN and CDR2 FVKESK. CDR3 length equals 13 residues. V was cut by 0 bases and J by 3 bases, with 6 bases left in between. The CDR3 sequence is CASSQDVGYEQYF. The CDR3 nucleotides are TGTGCCAGCAGCCAAGACGTCGGCTACGAGCAGTACTTC.

The chain combines TRBV5-5 with TRBJ2-7, with D uncertain. CDR1 SGHKS and CDR2 YYEKEE come from the germline V gene (reference sequence). Trimming removed 0 bases from V and 3 bases from J, with 10 bases in between. There are 14 residues in the CDR3. CDR3 sequence reads: CASSLEPEYYEQYF. The CDR3 DNA reads as TGTGCCAGCAGCTTGGAGCCGGAATACTACGAGCAGTACTTC.

This chain joins TRBV19 and TRBJ2-7, with D perhaps matching TRBD1 or TRBD2 (6 bases each). V dropped 6 bases and J dropped 3 bases, with 15 bases sitting between them. The CDR3 is 14 amino acids. CDR1 is LNHDA, CDR2 SQIVND, per germline (reference sequence). The CDR3 coding sequence is TGTGCCAGTAGCCCCCGAGGGGGGAGCTACGAGCAGTACTTC. Translation gives CASSPRGGSYEQYF. Full variable domain (remainder filled in from reference TRBV19 and TRBJ2-7): DGGITQSPKYLFRKEGQNVTLSCEQNLNHDAMYWYRQDPGQGLRLIYYSQIVNDFQKGDIAEGYSVSREKKESFPLTVTSAQKNPTAFYLCASSPRGGSYEQYFGPGTRLTVT.

The chain joins TRBV7-3 to TRBJ2-1; a weak D match, TRBD2 (5 bases). This CDR3 contains 13 residues. The ends were cut back, 3 bases at V and 10 bases at J, with 13 bases in the middle. Per germline, CDR1 SGHTA and CDR2 FQGTGA. CDR3 amino acids: CASSLFSSSEQFF. In DNA, the CDR3 is TGTGCCAGCAGCTTGTTTTCTAGCTCCGAGCAGTTCTTC.

The V call is TRBV30, the J call TRBJ2-7; D uncertain. Germline lookup yields CDR1 GTSNPN and CDR2 SVGIG (reference sequence). V lost 2 bases, J lost 4 bases, and 6 bases lay in between. The CDR3 has 11 amino acids. CDR3 nucleotide sequence: TGTGCCTGGAGTCCTGCGTACGAGCAGTACTTC. It encodes CAWSPAYEQYF.

V gene TRBV18 combines with J gene TRBJ1-3; D may be TRBD1 (6 bases). The CDR3 covers 15 residues. V was pared by 6 bases and J by 3 bases, with 15 bases between. Per the germline V gene, CDR1 is KGHSH and CDR2 is LQKENI. The CDR3 protein is CASSPPGARGNTIYF. In DNA form, the CDR3 reads TGTGCCAGCTCCCCGCCAGGGGCTCGTGGAAACACCATATATTTT.

V and J are TRBV7-9 and TRBJ1-1, with D perhaps matching TRBD1 (5 bases). CDR1 and CDR2 (germline): SEHNR, FQNEAQ (reference sequence). The ends were cut back, 4 bases at V and 4 bases at J, with 13 bases in the middle. The CDR3 totals 14 residues. For the CDR3, the DNA is TGTGCCAGCAGCTGGGGCCCACCCCCCACTGAAGCTTTCTTT. Amino acid sequence: CASSWGPPPTEAFF.

The rearrangement uses TRBV7-9 and TRBJ2-7; TRBD1 agrees at 7 bases. The V gene's germline CDR1 is SEHNR and CDR2 FQNEAQ (reference sequence). Trimming took 5 bases from V and 1 from J; bases not matched to a gene: 8. The CDR3 runs to 15 residues. The CDR3 sequence: CASSQFSGGSYEQYF. The CDR3 bases are TGTGCCAGCAGCCAATTTTCAGGGGGTTCCTACGAGCAGTACTTC.

The CDR3 reads CASSQDYDRGVSYEQYF. CDR3 in DNA: TGTGCCAGCAGCCAAGATTACGACAGGGGGGTCTCCTACGAGCAGTACTTC. This rearrangement joins TRBV14 to TRBJ2-7; 9 bases map to TRBD1. Germline V gene data show CDR1 as SGHDN and CDR2 as FVKESK. V lost 0 bases and J lost 0; bases outside the gene matches: 6. The CDR3 spans 17 residues.

This chain connects TRBV3-1 (or the pseudogene TRBV3-2) to TRBJ1-2; D unclear. Germline assignment: CDR1 LGHDT and CDR2 YNNKEL (reference sequence). Trimming cost V 1 base and J 2 bases, with 5 bases left between them. This CDR3 spans 13 amino acids. This CDR3 is CASSQGQNYGYTF. As DNA, the CDR3 is TGTGCCAGCAGCCAAGGACAAAACTATGGCTACACCTTC.

The V and J genes are TRBV9 and TRBJ2-5; 12 positions agree with TRBD2. The germline V gene encodes CDR1 SGDLS and CDR2 YYNGEE. Trimming cost V 4 bases and J 2 bases; bases outside gene matches: 9. The CDR3 contains 17 residues. In DNA form, the CDR3 reads TGTGCCAGCAGCCCCCCCACCGGACTAGCGGGGCAAGAGACCCAGTACTTC. Translated, it gives CASSPPTGLAGQETQYF.

The chain joins TRBV5-1 to TRBJ2-3; maybe TRBD1 (6 bases). This CDR3 region has 14 residues. V was trimmed by 7 bases and J by 0 bases, leaving 12 bases between them. From germline, CDR1 is SGHRS and CDR2 YFSETQ. This chain's CDR3 is CASYRDKSTDTQYF. CDR3 nucleotide sequence: TGCGCCAGCTACCGGGACAAAAGCACAGATACGCAGTATTTT.

This chain links TRBV4-1 with TRBJ2-7; TRBD1 matches 9 bases. V was clipped by 0 bases and J by 2 bases; unmatched bases: 5. The CDR3 is made up of 16 amino acids. Germline-derived CDR1 and CDR2 are MGHRA and YSYEKL. The CDR3 DNA is TGCGCCAGCAGCCAAGATGGACAGGGGCCAACCTACGAGCAGTACTTC. Its protein is CASSQDGQGPTYEQYF.

The chain combines TRBV25-1 with TRBJ2-4, with TRBD1 matching over 8 bases. Germline V CDR1 and CDR2: MGHDK, SYGVNS. There are 13 residues in the CDR3. Germline trimming cut 6 bases from V and 8 bases from J; bases unmatched to any gene: 6. The CDR3 here is CASSRGRVDIQYF. The CDR3 DNA is TGTGCCAGCAGCAGGGGGCGGGTGGACATTCAGTACTTC. Together with reference TRBV25-1 and TRBJ2-4, the CDR3 gives the full variable domain: EADIYQTPRYLVIGTGKKITLECSQTMGHDKMYWYQQDPGMELHLIHYSYGVNSTEKGDLSSESTVSRIRTEHFPLTLESARPSHTSQYLCASSRGRVDIQYFGAGTRLSVL.

J is TRBJ1-5 and V is TRBV5-6, with 10 bases that match TRBD1. Trimming removed 4 bases from V and 7 bases from J; junction bases left unmatched: 14. Germline CDR1 is SGHDT and CDR2 is YYEEEE. This CDR3 is 17 amino acids long. The DNA of the CDR3 is TGTGCCAGCAGCCTAACCTTGGACAGGGGGACGGGGCAGCCCCAGCATTTT. Amino acid sequence: CASSLTLDRGTGQPQHF.

This clone occurred once. The J gene is TRBJ1-2, the V gene TRBV5-4; TRBD1 matches 7 bases. Germline V lookup: CDR1 SGHNT, CDR2 YYREEE (reference sequence). The ends lost 4 bases at V and 4 bases at J; junction bases unmatched: 7. The CDR3 is 14 residues long. CDR3 nucleotides: TGTGCCAGCAGCATACAGGGGATCCCCTATGGCTACACCTTC. This translates into CASSIQGIPYGYTF.

The chain recombines TRBV4-3 with TRBJ1-2; the match to TRBD1 covers 9 bases. Germline V gene data show CDR1 as LGHNA and CDR2 as YSLEER. V gave up 4 bases and J gave up 2 bases; unmatched junction bases: 5. The CDR3 is 15 residues long. CDR3 loop: CASSRGQGNNYGYTF. CDR3 nucleotide sequence: TGCGCCAGCAGCCGGGGACAGGGTAACAACTATGGCTACACCTTC.

The chain has TRBV24-1 and TRBJ2-2; D might be TRBD1 or TRBD2, each matching 5 bases. Germline V gene sequence: CDR1 KGHDR, CDR2 SFDVKD. V lost 9 bases, J lost 3 bases, and 7 bases lay in between. CDR3 length equals 12 residues. As DNA, the CDR3 is TGTGCCACCGGGACCTACACCGGGGAGCTGTTTTTT. This translates into CATGTYTGELFF.

The chain joins TRBV7-8 to TRBJ2-2; unclear D gene. The V and J ends lost 0 bases and 4 bases respectively, with 9 bases between them. The germline gives CDR1 SGHVS, CDR2 FQNEAQ. The CDR3 runs 15 residues. The CDR3 bases are TGTGCCAGCAGCTTAGCGACCCTTACCACCGGGGAGCTGTTTTTT. Translated, it gives CASSLATLTTGELFF.

The chain carries TRBV30 and TRBJ1-3; TRBD1 matches 8 bases. Germline assignment: CDR1 GTSNPN and CDR2 SVGIG (reference sequence). V lost 5 bases and J lost 0; bases outside the gene matches: 15. The CDR3 totals 18 residues. CDR3 region: CAWGRDRIGIGSGNTIYF. In DNA form, the CDR3 reads TGTGCCTGGGGCCGGGACAGGATTGGAATCGGCTCTGGAAACACCATATATTTT.

The chain recombines TRBV18 with TRBJ1-4, with 8 bases that match TRBD1. The CDR3 is made up of 16 amino acids. Germline V CDR1 and CDR2: KGHSH, LQKENI. The V gene end was trimmed by 3 bases and the J gene end by 8 bases; junction bases not matched to a gene: 11. CDR3 in DNA: TGTGCCAGCTCACCTCCGAGGACGACAGGGGTGGAAAAACTGTTTTTT. Translated, it gives CASSPPRTTGVEKLFF.

This sequence joins TRBV7-9 and TRBJ1-1, with 7 bases identical to TRBD1. V lost 5 bases to trimming and J lost 1 base; unmatched junction nucleotides: 7. The CDR3 length is 15 residues. Germline values: CDR1 SEHNR, CDR2 FQNEAQ (reference sequence). CDR3: CASSPRQGQNTEAFF. The CDR3 DNA sequence: TGTGCCAGCAGCCCTCGACAGGGCCAGAACACTGAAGCTTTCTTT.

V gene TRBV11-2 combines with J gene TRBJ2-3, with 9 bases that match TRBD2. V trimming: 4 bases; J trimming: 2 bases; junction bases outside the gene matches: 13. The CDR3 sequence is 18 residues long. Germline CDR1 reads SGHAT; CDR2 reads FQNNGV. Written as DNA, the CDR3 is TGTGCCAGCAGCTCCCGTAGCACCCTAGCGGGAAACACAGATACGCAGTATTTT. Protein sequence: CASSSRSTLAGNTDTQYF.